This T cell receptor (beta chain) emerged from a study of blood T cell repertoires in COVID-19. Study-level background: Some COVID-19 samples were acute and others convalescent; all came from the United States, Italy and Spain. In each case, the material was cDNA or gDNA derived from T cells, B-cell-depleted T cells, or PBMCs.

CDR3 length: 15 residues. V shed 5 bases and J 2 bases; nucleotides not matched to a gene: 6. Germline V gene data show CDR1 as SGHVS and CDR2 as FNYEAQ. Authors' processing steps: Researchers report that nucleated cell counts were estimated from reference gene primer amplification. The method was immunoSEQ multiplex PCR; TCRdb's version includes in-frame clones alone and lacks a portion of them. V and J calls and clone size are given by that table; D and trimming were obtained from the DNA. Here the sample spans 200,000 to 250,000 clones, about four fifths being singletons. Seattle enrolled patients during active infection and tracked them longitudinally.

This sequence joins TRBV7-6 and TRBJ2-3, with 8 bases fitting TRBD2. The sequence came from a woman aged 80 or over with COVID-19, enrolled during active disease. Sequencing was carried out using peripheral blood. This CDR3 reads CASSDAGGFTDTQYF. CDR3 nucleotide sequence: TGTGCCAGCAGCGACGCGGGGGGTTTCACAGATACGCAGTATTTT.